The next 6 T cell receptor beta chains were all read from a single sample in a study of a mutant IDH1 vaccine in newly diagnosed glioma. The time point is: week 11, during vaccination. Doses consisted of 300 ug of mutant IDH1 20-mer peptide each, paired with topical imiquimod. This table comes from immunoSEQ multiplex PCR, and its TCRdb copy is limited to in-frame clones, with some not included. The table records around 120,000 clones, around 77% of them present only once. Antigen specificity for these receptors is unknown. This material consisted of PBMCs, taken from a glioma patient whose treatment included an IDH1 peptide vaccine. The receptors were sampled from a man in his forties with glioma.

J is TRBJ1-1 and V is TRBV7-9, with a tentative D call TRBD1 (6 bases). The CDR3 length is 13 residues. V lost 6 bases and J lost 5, with 13 bases in between. The germline gives CDR1 SEHNR, CDR2 FQNEAQ (reference sequence). In nucleotides, the CDR3 is TGTGCCAGCAGAAGGGAGGGGGGAACTGAAGCTTTCTTT. Protein product: CASRREGGTEAFF.

The CDR3 bases are TGTGCCAGCAGCTTAAATACGGGACCGACCTACGAGCAGTACTTC. It encodes CASSLNTGPTYEQYF. This chain links TRBV11-3 with TRBJ2-7; perhaps D is TRBD1 or TRBD2 (5 bases each). CDR1 is SGHNT and CDR2 is YENEEA in the germline V gene. Trimming shortened V by 2 bases and J by 2 bases, and 13 bases separated the two germline ends. The CDR3 runs to 15 residues.

The chain recombines TRBV19 with TRBJ2-6; D not certain. This CDR3 is 15 amino acids long. V lost 7 bases to trimming and J lost 2 bases, with 12 bases between them. Per the germline V gene, CDR1 is LNHDA and CDR2 is SQIVND (reference sequence). The CDR3 DNA sequence: TGTGCCAGTAAGCCCGACCCCCCTGGGGCCAACGTCCTGACTTTC. Translation gives CASKPDPPGANVLTF.

The V and J genes are TRBV5-4 and TRBJ2-1; 10 bases line up with TRBD2. V shed 4 bases and J 6 bases; nucleotides not matched to a gene: 10. The CDR3 consists of 16 residues. Germline V gene data show CDR1 as SGHNT and CDR2 as YYREEE (reference sequence). The CDR3 protein is CASSPVGTSVGNEQFF. CDR3 sequence (DNA): TGTGCCAGCAGCCCTGTTGGGACTAGCGTAGGCAATGAGCAGTTCTTC.

The J gene is TRBJ1-4, the V gene TRBV28; D is possibly TRBD1 (5 bases). The ends were cut back, 5 bases at V and 7 bases at J, with 14 bases in the middle. Germline CDR1 and CDR2: MDHEN and SYDVKM. The CDR3 extends over 14 amino acids. The chain's CDR3 is CASSPPLGGEKLFF. CDR3 DNA sequence: TGTGCCAGCAGTCCACCCCTCGGGGGTGAAAAACTGTTTTTT.

The rearrangement joins TRBV7-8 to TRBJ1-1; a possible D gene is TRBD1 (5 bases). CDR3 length: 14 amino acids. Germline-derived CDR1 and CDR2 are SGHVS and FQNEAQ. Trimming removed 1 base at V and 4 bases at J, with 10 bases between. The CDR3 bases are TGTGCCAGCAGCTTAGGAGGGGACGGCACTGAAGCTTTCTTT. This gives the protein CASSLGGDGTEAFF.